This T cell receptor (beta chain) was found in a study of control samples from healthy donors and cancer patients. Here immunoSEQ multiplex PCR was the method, and the copy in TCRdb shows in-frame clones only, minus some. The sample spans roughly 200,000 clones; the ten largest clones claim 2.2%. The CDR3 has 14 amino acids. Germline CDR1 reads MDHEN; CDR2 reads SYDVKM. The ends were cut back, 2 bases at V and 8 bases at J, with 15 bases in the middle. The sequenced material came from blood. The clonotype comes from a woman aged 25 to 39 in good health. V and J are TRBV28 and TRBJ1-2; D unresolved. DNA of the CDR3: TGTGCCAGCAGTTTAATTCCCCCCCTGGGGGGCTACACCTTC. Protein product: CASSLIPPLGGYTF.